These 11 T cell receptor beta chains came from one sample sequenced in a study of T cells after posttransplantation cyclophosphamide. Generated by immunoSEQ multiplex PCR, the TCRdb table keeps only in-frame clones and is missing some. The sample yields about 38,000 clones, without any singletons. Source material: PBMCs. These receptors originate from a man in his fifties in good health, CMV-negative, and a related stem cell transplant donor.

This clone was counted many times. This chain links TRBV2 with TRBJ1-1; TRBD1 is a possible D gene (6 bases). The CDR3 has 13 residues. With 4 bases removed from V and 4 bases from J, the gap between germline ends came to 10 bases. Germline CDR1 reads SNHLY; CDR2 reads FYNNEI. In nucleotides, the CDR3 is TGTGCCAGCAGTGGTGGACAGAGCACTGAAGCTTTCTTT. Translated: CASSGGQSTEAFF.

This clone was seen many times. This rearrangement joins TRBV30 to TRBJ2-1; maybe TRBD2 (5 bases). The CDR3 spans 12 residues. V was clipped by 0 bases and J by 12 bases, with 12 bases between them. Germline CDR1 reads GTSNPN; CDR2 reads SVGIG (reference sequence). Written as DNA, the CDR3 is TGTGCCTGGAGTGTGACTACTCTGGGGCAGTTCTTC. It translates to CAWSVTTLGQFF.

The sample holds many counts of this clone. The genes are TRBV19 and TRBJ1-2; D gene unclear. V was clipped by 0 bases and J by 4 bases, with 12 bases between them. Germline V gene data show CDR1 as LNHDA and CDR2 as SQIVND (reference sequence). The CDR3 length is 15 residues. The chain's CDR3 is CASSIDTETFYGYTF. CDR3 nucleotides: TGTGCCAGTAGTATAGATACAGAGACCTTCTATGGCTACACCTTC.

There are many counts of this clone. V gene TRBV16 combines with J gene TRBJ1-2; no firm D call. The CDR3 has 12 amino acids. V lost 4 bases, J lost 12 bases, and 15 bases lay in between. Germline loops: CDR1 KGHSY, CDR2 FQNENV. The CDR3 loop reads CASSRSLNSDTF. The CDR3 nucleotides are TGTGCCAGCAGCCGCAGCCTTAATAGCGACACCTTC.

This clone has a count of ten or more. This chain connects TRBV6-1 to TRBJ2-7, with D possibly being TRBD1 (6 bases). Trimming shortened V by 4 bases and J by 2 bases, and 15 bases separated the two germline ends. The CDR3 is 15 amino acids. Germline V lookup: CDR1 MNHNS, CDR2 SASEGT. As DNA, the CDR3 is TGTGCCAGCAGTGCTTCCAGGGGAGTAACCTACGAGCAGTACTTC. Translated, it gives CASSASRGVTYEQYF.

This clone has ten or more counts. The V gene is TRBV2, the J gene TRBJ1-1; D remains ambiguous. Trimming shortened V by 4 bases and J by 4 bases, and 10 bases separated the two germline ends. Germline CDR1 reads SNHLY; CDR2 reads FYNNEI. This CDR3 contains 13 residues. In DNA, the CDR3 is TGTGCCAGCAGTGTTGACCCTAGCACTGAAGCTTTCTTT. As protein: CASSVDPSTEAFF.

At least ten counts were recorded for this clone. The chain joins TRBV19 to TRBJ1-2; possibly TRBD1 for D (6 bases). Trimming stripped 6 bases from V and 5 bases from J, with 16 bases between. Germline loops: CDR1 LNHDA, CDR2 SQIVND (reference sequence). The CDR3 length is 14 residues. CDR3 nucleotides: TGTGCCAGTAGCGTCATCGGGACAAATTATGGCTACACCTTC. Protein sequence: CASSVIGTNYGYTF.

At least ten counts were recorded for this clone. CDR3 loop: CASSVINEQFF. The CDR3 DNA sequence: TGTGCCAGCAGTGTTATCAATGAGCAGTTCTTC. The rearrangement joins TRBV6-1 to TRBJ2-1; D gene uncertain. Trimming removed 4 bases from V and 6 bases from J, with 4 bases in between. Looked up from germline, CDR1 is MNHNS and CDR2 is SASEGT. The CDR3 runs 11 residues.

This clone was picked up many times. The chain has TRBV6-6 and TRBJ2-1; tentative D call: TRBD1 (5 bases). V dropped 8 bases and J dropped 7 bases, with 15 bases sitting between them. Germline assignment: CDR1 MNHNY and CDR2 SVGAGI (reference sequence). The CDR3 length is 13 residues. As DNA, the CDR3 is TGTGCCAGCGCAAATGGGGCAGGGAATGAGCAGTTCTTC. Its protein is CASANGAGNEQFF.

The sample holds many counts of this clone. The genes are TRBV2 and TRBJ1-1, with D maybe TRBD1 (6 bases). CDR3 length equals 14 residues. Germline loops: CDR1 SNHLY, CDR2 FYNNEI. With 4 bases removed from V and 3 bases from J, the gap between germline ends came to 12 bases. CDR3 in amino acids: CASSAMTGYTEAFF. The DNA for the CDR3 is TGTGCCAGCAGTGCTATGACAGGTTACACTGAAGCTTTCTTT.

CDR3 amino acids: CASSFGGDRANYGYTF. The CDR3 DNA reads TGTGCCAGCAGCTTCGGGGGGGACAGGGCTAACTATGGCTACACCTTC. The chain employs TRBV7-2 and TRBJ1-2, with 9 bases aligning to TRBD1. Germline CDR1 reads SGHTA; CDR2 reads FQGNSA. Unmatched junction bases numbered 5, after V lost 3 bases and J lost 0 bases. The CDR3 runs to 16 residues. The whole variable domain, filled in from reference TRBV7-2 and TRBJ1-2, reads GAGVSQSPSNKVTEKGKDVELRCDPISGHTALYWYRQSLGQGLEFLIYFQGNSAPDKSGLPSDRFSAERTGGSVSTLTIQRTQQEDSAVYLCASSFGGDRANYGYTFGSGTRLTVV.